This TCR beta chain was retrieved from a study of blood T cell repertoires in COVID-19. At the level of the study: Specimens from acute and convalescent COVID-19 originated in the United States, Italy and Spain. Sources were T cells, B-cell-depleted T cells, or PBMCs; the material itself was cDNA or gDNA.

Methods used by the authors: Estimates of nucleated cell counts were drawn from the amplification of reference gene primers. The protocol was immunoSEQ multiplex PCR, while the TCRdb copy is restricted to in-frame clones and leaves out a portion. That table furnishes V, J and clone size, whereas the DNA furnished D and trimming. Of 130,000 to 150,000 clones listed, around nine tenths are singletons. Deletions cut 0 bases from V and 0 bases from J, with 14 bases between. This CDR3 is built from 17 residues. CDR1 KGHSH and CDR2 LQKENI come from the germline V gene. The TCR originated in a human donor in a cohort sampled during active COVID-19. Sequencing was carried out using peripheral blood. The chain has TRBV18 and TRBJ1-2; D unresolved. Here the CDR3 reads CASSPPSGSTTNYGYTF. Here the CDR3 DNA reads TGTGCCAGCTCACCACCATCGGGGTCGACTACTAACTATGGCTACACCTTC.